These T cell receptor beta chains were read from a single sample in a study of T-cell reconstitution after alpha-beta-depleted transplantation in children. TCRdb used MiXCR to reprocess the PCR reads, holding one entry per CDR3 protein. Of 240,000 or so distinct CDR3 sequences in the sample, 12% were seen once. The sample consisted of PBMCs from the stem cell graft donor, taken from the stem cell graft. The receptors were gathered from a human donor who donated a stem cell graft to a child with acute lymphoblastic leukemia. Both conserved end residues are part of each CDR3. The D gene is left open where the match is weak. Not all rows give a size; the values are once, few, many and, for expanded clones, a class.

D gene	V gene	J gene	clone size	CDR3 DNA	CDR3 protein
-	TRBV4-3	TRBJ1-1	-	TGCGCCAGCAGCCAAGACGGAGGGACTGAAGCTTTCTTT	CASSQDGGTEAFF
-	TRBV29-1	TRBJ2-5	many	TGCAGCGTTGCTCAGGGGGGAGAGACCCAGTACTTC	CSVAQGGETQYF
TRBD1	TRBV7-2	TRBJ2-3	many	TGTGCCAGCAGCTTACGCAGACAGGGAGACACGCAGTATTTT	CASSLRRQGDTQYF
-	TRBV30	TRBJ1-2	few	TGTGCCTGGAGTGAGGCATTCGATGGCTACACCTTC	CAWSEAFDGYTF
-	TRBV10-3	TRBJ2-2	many	TGTGCCATCAGTGAAGTAGGGGCGAACACCGGGGAGCTGTTTTTT	CAISEVGANTGELFF
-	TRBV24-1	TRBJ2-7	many	TGTGCCACCAAAAATCGAACACGGCCAAAACCTTACGAGCAGTACTTC	CATKNRTRPKPYEQYF
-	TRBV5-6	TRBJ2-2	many	TGTGCCAGCAGCTCCTACAGCACCGGGGGCACCGGGGAGCTGTTTTTT	CASSSYSTGGTGELFF
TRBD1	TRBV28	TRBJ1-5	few	TGTGCCAGCAGCTTAACAGGGGCGCGTAATCAGCCCCAGCATTTT	CASSLTGARNQPQHF
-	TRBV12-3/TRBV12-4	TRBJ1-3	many	TGTGCCAGCAGTTTAGCTCAGGGCGCCGGAAACACCATATATTTT	CASSLAQGAGNTIYF
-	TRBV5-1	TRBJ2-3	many	TGCGCCACAGGGCACTCTAGCACAGATACGCAGTATTTT	CATGHSSTDTQYF
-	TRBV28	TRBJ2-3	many	TGTGCCAGCAAATATACAGATACGCAGTATTTT	CASKYTDTQYF
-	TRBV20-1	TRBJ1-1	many	TGCAGTGCTAGAGACGGGCAGGCGAACACTGAAGCTTTCTTT	CSARDGQANTEAFF
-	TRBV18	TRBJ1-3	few	TGTGCCAGCTCACCAAATGAGGGTAGCTCTGGAAACACCATATATTTT	CASSPNEGSSGNTIYF
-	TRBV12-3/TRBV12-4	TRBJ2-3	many	TGTGCCAGCAGTTTCCGTCCGGGGGATACGCAGTATTTT	CASSFRPGDTQYF
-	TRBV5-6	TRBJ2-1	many	TGTGCCAGCAGCTCCAGGGACGGATTAGCTTCCTCCTACAATGAGCAGTTCTTC	CASSSRDGLASSYNEQFF
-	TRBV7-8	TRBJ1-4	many	TGTGCCAGCAGCTTAGCTGACACCCAAGCTGAAAAACTGTTTTTT	CASSLADTQAEKLFF
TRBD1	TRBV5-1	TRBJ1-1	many	TGCGCCAGCAGCTTGGGGACAGGGGCGAACACTGAAGCTTTCTTT	CASSLGTGANTEAFF
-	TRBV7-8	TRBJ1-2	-	TGTGCCAGCAGCCAGGGCCGAGGCTATGGCTACACCTTC	CASSQGRGYGYTF
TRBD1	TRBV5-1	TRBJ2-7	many	TGCGCCAGCAGCTTGCAGGGGGTTACTTACGAGCAGTACTTC	CASSLQGVTYEQYF
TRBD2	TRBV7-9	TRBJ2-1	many	TGTGCCAGCAGCCTGTCCGGGACTAGCGGGAGAGGCTACAATGAGCAGTTCTTC	CASSLSGTSGRGYNEQFF
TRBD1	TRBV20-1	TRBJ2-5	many	TGCAGTGCGGAGAGGACAGGGCAAGAGACCCAGTACTTC	CSAERTGQETQYF
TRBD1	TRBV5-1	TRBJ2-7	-	TGCGCCAGCAGCTTGGGCGGACAGGGAACTTCCTACGAGCAGTACTTC	CASSLGGQGTSYEQYF
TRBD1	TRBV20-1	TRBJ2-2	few	TGCAGTGCTCGATCCGGGACAGGGGACACCGGGGAGCTGTTTTTT	CSARSGTGDTGELFF
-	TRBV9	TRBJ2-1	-	TGTGCCAGCAGCGTCTCCCCGTGGGATCCGACAGGCAATGAGCAGTTCTTC	CASSVSPWDPTGNEQFF
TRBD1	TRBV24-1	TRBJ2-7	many	TGTGCCACCAGTGAACTCGGACAGGGGGGAGCCTACGAGCAGTACTTC	CATSELGQGGAYEQYF
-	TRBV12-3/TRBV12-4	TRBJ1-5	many	TGTGCCAGCACCCAGGGCAATCAGCCCCAGCATTTT	CASTQGNQPQHF
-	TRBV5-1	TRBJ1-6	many	TGCGCCAGCAGCTTGTCTACTATGAGCTCCTATAATTCACCCCTCCACTTT	CASSLSTMSSYNSPLHF
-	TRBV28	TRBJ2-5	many	TGTGCCAGCAGGTCCGGGCCGCGGGTGGAGACCCAGTACTTC	CASRSGPRVETQYF
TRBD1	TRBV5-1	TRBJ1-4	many	TGCGCCAGCAGCTTGGGGACAGGGGAGGCTGAAAAACTGTTTTTT	CASSLGTGEAEKLFF
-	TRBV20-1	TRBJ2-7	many	TGCAGTGGGTTCAGTTCCTACGAGCAGTACTTC	CSGFSSYEQYF
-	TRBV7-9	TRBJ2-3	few	TGTGCCAGCAGGGTAGAGTTGGGAAACACAGATACGCAGTATTTT	CASRVELGNTDTQYF
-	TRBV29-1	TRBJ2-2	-	TGCAGCGTGGTGGGACCGGCGGCCGGGGAGCTGTTTTTT	CSVVGPAAGELFF
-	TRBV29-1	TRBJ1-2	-	TGCATCGTTGATAGGGGGTCCTATGGCTACACCTTC	CIVDRGSYGYTF
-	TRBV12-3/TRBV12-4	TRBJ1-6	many	TGTGCCAGCAGTTTAGCGGGGGTTGGTTCACCCCTCCACTTT	CASSLAGVGSPLHF
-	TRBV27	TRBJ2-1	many	TGTGCCAGCAGTTTATCGATAGGCGGAGGGTACAATGAGCAGTTCTTC	CASSLSIGGGYNEQFF
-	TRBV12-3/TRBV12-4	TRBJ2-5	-	TGTGCCAGCAGTTTAGGGTCGGCTCAAGAGACCCAGTACTTC	CASSLGSAQETQYF
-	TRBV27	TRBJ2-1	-	TGTGCCAGCTTTCTTGGGGGGGGGCCGGGGTACAATGAGCAGTTCTTC	CASFLGGGPGYNEQFF
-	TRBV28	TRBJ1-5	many	TGTGCCAGCAGTTTGCGCCTAGGGCAGCCCCAGCATTTT	CASSLRLGQPQHF
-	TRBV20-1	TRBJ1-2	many	TGCAGCGCTAGACCTAGCCTCTATGGCTACACCTTC	CSARPSLYGYTF
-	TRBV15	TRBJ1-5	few	TGTGCCACCAGCAGAGATCTGGGACAGCCCCAGCATTTT	CATSRDLGQPQHF
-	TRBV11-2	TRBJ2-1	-	TGTGCCAGCAGCTCTGGATCCCTCCACAATGAGCAGTTCTTC	CASSSGSLHNEQFF
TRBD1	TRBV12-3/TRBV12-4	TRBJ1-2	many	TGTGCCAGCAGTTCGACAGGGATCAATGGCTACACCTTC	CASSSTGINGYTF
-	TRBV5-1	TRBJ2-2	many	TGCGCCAGCGGTCTAGGGAACACCGGGGAGCTGTTTTTT	CASGLGNTGELFF
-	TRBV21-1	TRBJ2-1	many	TGTGCCAGCAGCAAATATTCCCGAAGAGAGGAGCAGTTCTTC	CASSKYSRREEQFF
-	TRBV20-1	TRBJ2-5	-	TGCAGTGCCATGTCCTCGCAGGAGAAACAAGAGACCCGGTACTTC	CSAMSSQEKQETRYF
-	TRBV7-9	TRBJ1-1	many	TGTGCCAGCAGCTTAAGGGGGGGGAATTGGATGAACACTGAAGCTTTCTTT	CASSLRGGNWMNTEAFF
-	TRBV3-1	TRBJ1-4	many	TGTGCCAGCAGCCAAGATGGTGGACCGCCGACCTACGAAAAACTGTTTTTT	CASSQDGGPPTYEKLFF
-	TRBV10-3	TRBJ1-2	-	TGTGCCATCGGACGATCGGGAGCCATCAATGGCTACACCTTC	CAIGRSGAINGYTF
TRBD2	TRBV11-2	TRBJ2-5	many	TGTGCCAGCAGCTTAGGCCCCGGGGGGATAGAGACCCAGTACTTC	CASSLGPGGIETQYF
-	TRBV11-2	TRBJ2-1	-	TGTGCCAGCAGCGACCAATTCTTCGGTGCCTACAATGAGCAGTTCTTC	CASSDQFFGAYNEQFF